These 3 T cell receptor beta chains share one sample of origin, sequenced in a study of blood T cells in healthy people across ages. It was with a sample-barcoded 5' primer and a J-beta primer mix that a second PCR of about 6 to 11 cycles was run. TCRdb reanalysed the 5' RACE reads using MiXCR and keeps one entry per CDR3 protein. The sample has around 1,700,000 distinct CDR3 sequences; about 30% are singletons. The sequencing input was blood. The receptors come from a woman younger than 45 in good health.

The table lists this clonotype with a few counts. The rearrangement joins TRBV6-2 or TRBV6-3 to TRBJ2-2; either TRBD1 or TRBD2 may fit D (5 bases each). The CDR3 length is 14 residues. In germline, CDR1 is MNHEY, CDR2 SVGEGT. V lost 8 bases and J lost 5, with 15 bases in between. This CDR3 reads CASALGPRTGELFF. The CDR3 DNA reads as TGTGCCAGCGCTTTGGGACCGAGGACCGGGGAGCTGTTTTTT.

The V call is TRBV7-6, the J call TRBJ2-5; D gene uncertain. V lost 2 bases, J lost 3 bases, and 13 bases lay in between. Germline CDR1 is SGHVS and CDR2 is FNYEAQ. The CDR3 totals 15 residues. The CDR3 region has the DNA TGTGCCAGCAGCTTACCGGTCCCTACGGAAGAGACCCAGTACTTC. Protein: CASSLPVPTEETQYF.

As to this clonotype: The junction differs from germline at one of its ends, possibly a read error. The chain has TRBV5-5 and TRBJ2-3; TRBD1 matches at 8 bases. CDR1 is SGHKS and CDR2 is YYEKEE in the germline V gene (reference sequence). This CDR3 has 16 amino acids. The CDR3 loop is CASSSRDRRSTDTRYF. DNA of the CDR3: TGTGCCAGCAGCTCCCGGGACAGGAGAAGCACAGATACGCGGTATTTT.